These T cell receptor beta chains were read from a single sample in a study of T cell repertoires in cytomegalovirus infection. TCRdb passed the reads through MiXCR, listing each CDR3 protein once. The sample includes around 490,000 distinct CDR3 sequences, approximately 25% of them seen just once. The specimen sequenced was PBMCs. The receptors stem from a human donor in good health (CMV status not recorded). Some clones in this sample may be carry-over from other donors' samples. Each CDR3 is given with its conserved first and last residue. A D gene is named only where the DNA matches it firmly. Rows give clone size only sometimes, using once, few, many, or a class for an expanded clone.

>TRBD1|14|TRBJ1-1|TRBV12-3/TRBV12-4|NA
CASSATGQGAQAFF
TGTGCCAGCAGTGCGACGGGACAGGGTGCCCAAGCTTTCTTT
>TRBD1|14|TRBJ2-5|TRBV7-8|many
CASSSGQVQETQYF
TGTGCCAGCAGCTCCGGACAGGTACAAGAGACCCAGTACTTC
>NA|13|TRBJ1-2|TRBV5-6|few
CASSLNEGDGYTF
TGTGCCAGCAGCTTGAATGAAGGTGACGGCTACACCTTC
>TRBD2|20|TRBJ2-2|TRBV20-1|few
CSARGHPSRTRRGNTGELFF
TGCAGTGCTAGAGGTCACCCCTCCCGGACTAGACGGGGAAACACCGGGGAGCTGTTTTTT
>NA|15|TRBJ2-6|TRBV24-1|few
CATNDPGSGANVLTF
TGTGCCACCAATGACCCAGGCTCTGGGGCCAACGTCCTGACTTTC
>NA|16|TRBJ1-4|TRBV5-1|NA
CASSLVTGSTNEKLFF
TGCGCCAGCAGCTTGGTTACGGGTTCAACTAATGAAAAACTGTTTTTT
>NA|13|TRBJ1-2|TRBV5-6|once
CASSLAGRNGYTF
TGTGCCAGCAGCTTAGCAGGGAGGAATGGCTACACCTTC
>TRBD2|16|TRBJ2-5|TRBV6-2/TRBV6-3|many
CASSTPWAGAVETQYF
TGTGCCAGCAGTACCCCTTGGGCGGGAGCGGTTGAGACCCAGTACTTC
>NA|14|TRBJ2-1|TRBV7-8|NA
CASSDRTGRGEQFF
TGTGCCAGCAGCGATCGGACTGGTCGGGGGGAGCAGTTCTTC
>NA|16|TRBJ2-5|TRBV7-6|few
CASSLERGANKETQYF
TGTGCCAGCAGCTTAGAACGTGGCGCGAATAAGGAGACCCAGTACTTC
>NA|15|TRBJ1-6|TRBV7-2|few
CASSPDRRYNSPLHF
TGTGCCAGCAGCCCAGACAGGAGGTATAATTCACCCCTCCACTTT
>TRBD2|13|TRBJ2-7|TRBV7-2|many
CASAGRNQYEQYF
TGTGCCAGCGCCGGGAGGAACCAATACGAGCAGTACTTC
>NA|11|TRBJ1-1|TRBV6-2/TRBV6-3|NA
CASSYWDQAFF
TGTGCCAGCAGTTACTGGGACCAAGCTTTCTTT
>TRBD2|19|TRBJ2-5|TRBV7-2|many
CASSSSWTSGRALVETQYF
TGTGCCAGCAGCTCTTCATGGACTAGCGGGAGGGCCTTGGTCGAGACCCAGTACTTC
>TRBD1|15|TRBJ2-1|TRBV7-3|NA
CASSSHRGQGYEQFF
TGTGCCAGCAGCTCCCACAGGGGCCAAGGCTATGAGCAGTTCTTC
>NA|13|TRBJ1-5|TRBV4-3|NA
CASSQARGQPQHF
TGCGCCAGCAGCCAAGCACGGGGTCAGCCCCAGCATTTT
>NA|15|TRBJ2-4|TRBV27|NA
CASSLSISGKNIQYF
TGTGCCAGCAGTTTATCGATAAGCGGGAAAAACATTCAGTACTTC
>TRBD1|17|TRBJ2-6|TRBV10-3|NA
CAISETRQGSGANVLTF
TGTGCCATCAGTGAGACTAGACAGGGCTCTGGGGCCAACGTCCTGACTTTC
>NA|16|TRBJ1-1|TRBV5-1|few
CASRTQGQTMNTEAFF
TGCGCCAGCAGGACACAGGGCCAAACAATGAACACTGAAGCTTTCTTT
>TRBD1|14|TRBJ1-5|TRBV7-8|many
CASSSGGYNQPQHF
TGTGCCAGCAGCTCAGGGGGCTACAATCAGCCCCAGCATTTT
>NA|16|TRBJ2-7|TRBV6-6|NA
CASSYSQSTGTYEQYF
TGTGCCAGCAGTTACTCGCAGTCTACAGGTACCTACGAGCAGTACTTC
>NA|14|TRBJ2-3|TRBV5-4|NA
CASSSRDSGDTQYF
TGTGCCAGCAGCTCCCGGGACTCCGGGGATACGCAGTATTTT
>TRBD2|16|TRBJ2-1|TRBV28|few
CASSLAGTSGGNEQFF
TGTGCCAGCAGTTTAGCCGGGACTAGCGGGGGGAATGAGCAGTTCTTC
>TRBD1|15|TRBJ2-7|TRBV6-1|many
CASNRERTGAYEQYF
TGTGCCAGCAATCGCGAGCGGACAGGGGCCTACGAGCAGTACTTC
>NA|13|TRBJ2-4|TRBV24-1|few
CATSRSGTNIQYF
TGTGCCACCAGTCGGTCAGGCACAAACATTCAGTACTTC
>NA|14|TRBJ2-3|TRBV2|many
CASSDRGVTDTQYF
TGTGCCAGCAGTGACAGGGGGGTAACAGATACGCAGTATTTT
>TRBD2|17|TRBJ2-1|TRBV19|few
CASSILAGGSSYNEQFF
TGTGCTAGTAGTATTCTAGCGGGAGGGTCGTCCTACAATGAGCAGTTCTTC
>TRBD1|15|TRBJ2-3|TRBV7-2|NA
CASSRTPDRGDTQYF
TGTGCCAGCAGCCGTACCCCAGACAGGGGAGATACGCAGTATTTT
>NA|15|TRBJ2-1|TRBV7-9|few
CASSLFPNSYNEQFF
TGTGCCAGCAGCCTTTTCCCTAACTCCTACAATGAGCAGTTCTTC
>NA|12|TRBJ1-1|TRBV25-1|NA
CASKRGWTEAFF
TGTGCCAGCAAGAGAGGGTGGACTGAAGCTTTCTTT
>NA|11|TRBJ1-1|TRBV20-1|few
CSARDWPEAFF
TGCAGTGCTAGAGATTGGCCTGAAGCTTTCTTT
>NA|14|TRBJ2-1|TRBV7-9|NA
CASSLANRVGEQFF
TGTGCCAGCAGCTTAGCGAACAGGGTAGGTGAGCAGTTCTTC
>NA|15|TRBJ2-5|TRBV28|NA
CASSLISDPKETQYF
TGTGCCAGCAGTTTAATAAGTGATCCCAAAGAGACCCAGTACTTC
>NA|13|TRBJ2-5|TRBV5-4|few
CASSPGAWETQYF
TGTGCCAGCAGCCCTGGCGCGTGGGAGACCCAGTACTTC
>NA|16|TRBJ1-5|TRBV4-1|NA
CASSQAEGRPNQPQHF
TGCGCCAGCAGCCAAGCCGAAGGCAGGCCCAATCAGCCCCAGCATTTT
>TRBD2|14|TRBJ2-1|TRBV7-3|many
CASSRLAEYNEQFF
TGTGCCAGCTCTCGACTAGCCGAATACAATGAGCAGTTCTTC
>TRBD1|13|TRBJ2-7|TRBV7-9|NA
CASTGQGTYEQYF
TGTGCCAGCACCGGACAGGGGACCTACGAGCAGTACTTC
>NA|14|TRBJ2-1|TRBV19|few
CASSILPSRDEQFF
TGTGCCAGTAGTATTCTTCCTAGCAGGGATGAGCAGTTCTTC
>NA|15|TRBJ2-2|TRBV7-6|few
CASSLVVSLTGELFF
TGTGCCAGCAGCTTAGTGGTGTCACTCACCGGGGAGCTGTTTTTT
>TRBD1|15|TRBJ1-6|TRBV7-2|many
CASSEGTGRGSPLHF
TGTGCCAGCAGCGAAGGGACAGGGCGAGGATCACCCCTCCACTTT
>NA|15|TRBJ2-2|TRBV7-8|NA
CASSFSGRERRELFF
TGTGCCAGCAGCTTTTCGGGCAGGGAACGCCGGGAGCTGTTTTTT
>NA|14|TRBJ2-5|TRBV7-8|many
CASSLDRIQETQYF
TGTGCCAGCAGCTTAGACAGAATCCAAGAGACCCAGTACTTC
>NA|14|TRBJ2-1|TRBV12-3/TRBV12-4|few
CASSFSRVVMEQFF
TGTGCCAGCAGTTTCTCTAGAGTAGTAATGGAGCAGTTCTTC
>TRBD2|15|TRBJ2-4|TRBV4-1|NA
CASRGLAGAKNIQYF
TGCGCCAGCAGGGGACTAGCGGGAGCCAAAAACATTCAGTACTTC
>NA|18|TRBJ2-1|TRBV7-8|few
CASSLGSLSVVSYNEQFF
TGTGCCAGCAGCTTAGGATCCCTCAGCGTCGTCTCCTACAATGAGCAGTTCTTC
>TRBD1|16|TRBJ1-2|TRBV6-1|NA
CASSDWNRGVSYGYTF
TGTGCCAGCAGTGATTGGAACAGGGGTGTTAGCTATGGCTACACCTTC
>TRBD2|15|TRBJ2-2|TRBV28|NA
CASTPSGRGTGELFF
TGTGCCAGCACTCCTAGCGGGAGAGGTACCGGGGAGCTGTTTTTT
>NA|14|TRBJ1-6|TRBV5-6|few
CASTVGSRNSPLHF
TGTGCCAGCACCGTCGGGTCTCGTAATTCACCCCTCCACTTT
>TRBD1|13|TRBJ1-2|TRBV29-1|few
CSVVDRANYGYTF
TGCAGCGTTGTGGACAGGGCAAACTATGGCTACACCTTC
>TRBD1|14|TRBJ1-2|TRBV7-2|many
CASSFSRGPYGYTF
TGTGCCAGCAGCTTTTCGAGGGGGCCCTATGGCTACACCTTC
>NA|17|TRBJ1-2|TRBV5-4|few
CASSLTGRAGLSYGYTF
TGTGCCAGCAGCTTGACCGGCAGGGCGGGTTTATCCTATGGCTACACCTTC
>TRBD1|15|TRBJ2-1|TRBV7-2|many
CASSSRQGGWDEQFF
TGTGCCAGCAGCTCCCGACAGGGGGGGTGGGATGAGCAGTTCTTC
>TRBD2|16|TRBJ2-5|TRBV7-2|many
CASSPGLAGGAETQYF
TGTGCCAGCAGCCCCGGACTAGCGGGAGGGGCAGAGACCCAGTACTTC
>TRBD1|12|TRBJ1-4|TRBV7-2|NA
CASSWDRGELFF
TGTGCCAGCAGCTGGGACAGAGGGGAACTGTTTTTT
>TRBD1|15|TRBJ2-2|TRBV4-3|few
CASSADRGFAGELFF
TGCGCCAGCAGCGCAGACAGGGGATTCGCCGGGGAGCTGTTTTTT
>NA|12|TRBJ2-7|TRBV7-2|few
CASREGLYEQYF
TGTGCCAGCAGGGAGGGCCTTTACGAGCAGTACTTC
>TRBD2|15|TRBJ2-1|TRBV4-3|many
CASSQGLAGALWQFF
TGCGCCAGCAGCCAAGGTCTAGCGGGAGCTTTATGGCAGTTCTTC
>TRBD1|22|TRBJ1-5|TRBV10-3|NA
CAISESDRGPTWPLYSNQPQHF
TGTGCCATCAGTGAGTCGGACAGGGGACCTACGTGGCCTCTATATAGCAATCAGCCCCAGCATTTT